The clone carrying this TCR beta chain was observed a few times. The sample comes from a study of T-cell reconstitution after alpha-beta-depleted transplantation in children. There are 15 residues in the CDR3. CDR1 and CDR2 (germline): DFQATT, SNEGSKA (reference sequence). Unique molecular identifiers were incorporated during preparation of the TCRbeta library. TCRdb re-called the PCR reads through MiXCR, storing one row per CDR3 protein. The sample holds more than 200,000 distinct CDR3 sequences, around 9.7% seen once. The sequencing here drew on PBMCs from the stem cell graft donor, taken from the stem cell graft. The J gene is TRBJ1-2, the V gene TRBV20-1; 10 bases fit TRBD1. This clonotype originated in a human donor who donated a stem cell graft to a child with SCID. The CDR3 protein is CAGRGQGKANYGYTF. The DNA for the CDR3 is TGCGCCGGCCGGGGACAGGGGAAAGCTAACTATGGCTACACCTTC.